Each of the 19 T cell receptor beta chains below was sequenced from the same sample in a study of blood T cell repertoires in COVID-19. Using immunoSEQ multiplex PCR, the repertoire was profiled, and TCRdb retains in-frame clones only, with some absent. The sample holds roughly 190,000 clones; roughly nine tenths are singletons and the top ten take roughly 25%. Sequencing was done on a sample of PBMCs or T cells enriched from blood (not recorded which). Receptor source: a woman in her 40s in a cohort exposed to, infected with or recovered from COVID-19 (not recorded which).

The J gene is TRBJ1-1, the V gene TRBV5-1; D unresolved. The CDR3 loop spans 13 amino acids. The ends were cut back, 4 bases at V and 1 base at J, with 8 bases in the middle. In germline, CDR1 is SGHRS, CDR2 YFSETQ. The CDR3 region is CASSLGWNTEAFF. The CDR3 nucleotides read TGCGCCAGCAGCCTAGGCTGGAACACTGAAGCTTTCTTT. The whole variable domain, remainder taken from reference TRBV5-1 and TRBJ1-1, is KAGVTQTPRYLIKTRGQQVTLSCSPISGHRSVSWYQQTPGQGLQFLFEYFSETQRNKGNFPGRFSGRQFSNSRSEMNVSTLELGDSALYLCASSLGWNTEAFFGQGTRLTVV.

This clone was seen a single time. The V gene is TRBV10-1, the J gene TRBJ1-2; TRBD1 agrees at 8 bases. The CDR3 covers 14 residues. Germline CDR1 reads WNHNN; CDR2 reads SYGVQD (reference sequence). Germline trimming cut 5 bases from V and 8 bases from J; bases unmatched to any gene: 10. As DNA, the CDR3 is TGCGCCAGCAGTAATAAGGACAGGGAAGGAGGCTACACCTTC. Encoded protein: CASSNKDREGGYTF.

The chain uses TRBV27 and TRBJ1-5; weak D call: TRBD1 (6 bases). Trimming took off 6 bases at V and 1 base at J, with 13 bases between the two ends. The germline V gene has CDR1 MNHEY and CDR2 SMNVEV (reference sequence). The CDR3 contains 15 residues. The CDR3 coding sequence is TGTGCCAGCAGGCTACAGGGTTCGAGCAATCAGCCCCAGCATTTT. It codes for CASRLQGSSNQPQHF.

The chain is built from TRBV5-6 and TRBJ1-1; possibly TRBD1 for D (6 bases). Germline V gene lookup returns CDR1 SGHDT and CDR2 YYEEEE. Trimming took off 3 bases at V and 4 bases at J, with 16 bases between the two ends. The CDR3 runs to 15 residues. The CDR3 region has the DNA TGTGCCAGCAGCTACGCAGGGGAGTTAATCACTGAAGCTTTCTTT. This codes for CASSYAGELITEAFF.

The CDR3 protein is CASSLGRGAGYTF. CDR3 in DNA: TGTGCCAGCAGCTTAGGCAGGGGGGCTGGCTACACCTTC. The chain recombines TRBV7-8 with TRBJ1-2; TRBD1 matches at 7 bases. Trimming at V came to 1 base and at J to 7 bases, leaving 3 bases not matched to a gene. Germline V gives CDR1 SGHVS, CDR2 FQNEAQ. This CDR3 comprises 13 residues.

The chain combines TRBV15 with TRBJ1-5; D is perhaps TRBD1 (6 bases). Trimming left V 3 bases short and J 1 base short, with 34 bases between. This CDR3 has 23 amino acids. CDR1 is LNHNV, CDR2 YYDKDF, per germline (reference sequence). CDR3 DNA: TGTGCCACCAGCAGCGCGGGGGGGCCGTCTGGGGGGAGGTGGACTGCCAGCAATCAGCCCCAGCATTTT. Translation: CATSSAGGPSGGRWTASNQPQHF.

The genes are TRBV5-1 and TRBJ2-3; 12 bases align to TRBD2. The CDR3 runs 15 residues. J lost 4 bases, V lost 5 bases, and 5 bases had no gene match. Germline V gene sequence: CDR1 SGHRS, CDR2 YFSETQ. The CDR3 reads CASRWTSGTADTQYF. CDR3 DNA: TGCGCCAGCAGATGGACTAGCGGGACCGCAGATACGCAGTATTTT.

The V and J genes are TRBV5-4 and TRBJ1-3, with D possibly matching TRBD1 (6 bases). This CDR3 is built from 17 residues. Germline lookup yields CDR1 SGHNT and CDR2 YYREEE (reference sequence). V lost 2 bases and J 4 bases, leaving 19 bases between the germline ends. The CDR3 region has the DNA TGTGCCAGCAGCTTAACAGAATTACAGGGATTAGGAAACACCATATATTTT. Translated: CASSLTELQGLGNTIYF.

This clone was observed a single time. The chain employs TRBV13 and TRBJ1-1, with 10 positions matching TRBD1. There are 19 residues in the CDR3. Germline CDR1 reads PRHDT; CDR2 reads FYEKMQ (reference sequence). Trimming took 8 bases from V and 7 from J; bases not matched to a gene: 25. CDR3 sequence reads: CASSPAGTGARGAGDEAFF. The CDR3 bases are TGTGCCAGCTCCCCGGCCGGGACAGGGGCCAGGGGCGCCGGCGATGAAGCTTTCTTT. Combining the CDR3 with reference TRBV13 and TRBJ1-1 gives the whole variable domain AAGVIQSPRHLIKEKRETATLKCYPIPRHDTVYWYQQGPGQDPQFLISFYEKMQSDKGSIPDRFSAQQFSDYHSELNMSSLELGDSALYFCASSPAGTGARGAGDEAFFGQGTRLTVV.

This clone was detected a few times. This chain links TRBV4-1 with TRBJ2-7; 9 bases are a match to TRBD2. The germline V gene encodes CDR1 MGHRA and CDR2 YSYEKL. Trimming at V came to 4 bases and at J to 3 bases, leaving 10 bases not matched to a gene. The CDR3 has 16 residues. CDR3 in amino acids: CASSREESGGLYEQYF. CDR3 bases: TGCGCCAGCAGCCGAGAAGAGAGCGGGGGGCTCTACGAGCAGTACTTC.

The chain recombines TRBV29-1 with TRBJ1-1; TRBD1 is a possible D gene (6 bases). The CDR3 is made up of 13 amino acids. Germline CDR1 reads SQVTM; CDR2 reads ANQGSEA. V was clipped by 5 bases and J by 0 bases, with 10 bases between them. The CDR3 reads CSVMTGLNTEAFF. The CDR3 DNA follows: TGCAGCGTTATGACAGGCCTGAACACTGAAGCTTTCTTT.

The V call is TRBV12-3 or TRBV12-4, the J call TRBJ2-7, with unresolved D. V was cut by 6 bases and J by 2 bases, with 5 bases left in between. This CDR3 spans 11 amino acids. Written as DNA, the CDR3 is TGTGCCAGCAGCCCCGCCTACGAGCAGTACTTC. The encoded protein is CASSPAYEQYF.

The rearrangement joins TRBV18 to TRBJ1-6, with D possibly TRBD1 on 5 matching bases. The length of the CDR3 is 15 residues. Deletions cut 0 bases from V and 7 bases from J, with 10 bases between. Germline CDR1 and CDR2: KGHSH and LQKENI. CDR3 region: CASSPPERTNSPLHF. The CDR3 DNA reads TGTGCCAGCTCACCACCGGAACGGACAAATTCACCCCTCCACTTT.

This clone occurred once. V usage is TRBV28 and J usage is TRBJ2-7; no firm D call. From germline, CDR1 is MDHEN and CDR2 SYDVKM. The length of the CDR3 is 14 residues. Trimming took off 1 base at V and 2 bases at J, with 9 bases between the two ends. DNA for the CDR3: TGTGCCAGCAGTTTATATGGCTCTGCCTACGAGCAGTACTTC. It codes for CASSLYGSAYEQYF. Variable domain in full (rest from reference TRBV28 and TRBJ2-7): DVKVTQSSRYLVKRTGEKVFLECVQDMDHENMFWYRQDPGLGLRLIYFSYDVKMKEKGDIPEGYSVSREKKERFSLILESASTNQTSMYLCASSLYGSAYEQYFGPGTRLTVT.

This chain connects TRBV28 to TRBJ1-5; possibly TRBD1 for D (5 bases). This CDR3 has 14 residues. Trimming removed 7 bases at V and 3 bases at J, with 13 bases between. Germline V lookup: CDR1 MDHEN, CDR2 SYDVKM. DNA for the CDR3: TGTGCCAGCATCGAGAGACAGCTCAATCAGCCCCAGCATTTT. Translated: CASIERQLNQPQHF. Variable domain in full (rest from reference TRBV28 and TRBJ1-5): DVKVTQSSRYLVKRTGEKVFLECVQDMDHENMFWYRQDPGLGLRLIYFSYDVKMKEKGDIPEGYSVSREKKERFSLILESASTNQTSMYLCASIERQLNQPQHFGDGTRLSIL.

The J gene is TRBJ1-1, the V gene TRBV19; 7 bases line up with TRBD1. Germline CDR1 and CDR2: LNHDA and SQIVND (reference sequence). V trimming: 7 bases; J trimming: 1 base; junction bases outside the gene matches: 3. The CDR3 contains 13 residues. The CDR3 DNA sequence: TGTGCCAGTAAAAGACAGGGGAACACTGAAGCTTTCTTT. Residues: CASKRQGNTEAFF.

The chain recombines TRBV14 with TRBJ1-6; TRBD1 is a possible D gene (5 bases). With 1 base removed from V and 13 bases from J, the gap between germline ends came to 14 bases. The CDR3 length is 14 residues. Per germline, CDR1 SGHDN and CDR2 FVKESK. As DNA, the CDR3 is TGTGCCAGCAGCCAAGCGGCGGGACGGAGGCCCCTCCACTTT. This encodes CASSQAAGRRPLHF.

This clone was picked up one time. The chain joins TRBV29-1 to TRBJ1-2, with 9 positions matching TRBD1. This CDR3 has 15 residues. CDR1 and CDR2 from the germline V gene are SQVTM and ANQGSEA. The V segment lost 1 base and the J segment 3 bases; nucleotides outside the gene matches: 6. DNA of the CDR3: TGCAGCGTTGAAGGGACAGGGGAAAAGTACTATGGCTACACCTTC. Residues: CSVEGTGEKYYGYTF.

The V and J genes are TRBV7-9 and TRBJ1-5; D not certain. This CDR3 is built from 14 residues. Germline V gene lookup returns CDR1 SEHNR and CDR2 FQNEAQ (reference sequence). V lost 1 base and J lost 2, with 6 bases in between. CDR3 amino acids: CASSLEEGNQPQHF. For the CDR3, the DNA is TGTGCCAGCAGCTTAGAGGAGGGCAATCAGCCCCAGCATTTT.